Below are 6 T cell receptor beta chains sequenced from a single sample in a study of cytomegalovirus exposure and HLA in healthy donors. The PCR ran on 60 Vbeta and 13 Jbeta primers. Here immunoSEQ multiplex PCR was the method, and the copy in TCRdb shows in-frame clones only, minus some. Among about 110,000 clones, approximately 71% were seen once, and the ten largest hold approximately 5.4%. The specimen was PBMCs. All receptors derive from a woman in her seventies in good health and CMV-seropositive.

This rearrangement joins TRBV7-2 to TRBJ2-7, with D perhaps matching TRBD2 (6 bases). Germline V lookup: CDR1 SGHTA, CDR2 FQGNSA. The CDR3 has 13 residues. Between the trimmed V and J ends, which lost 1 base and 4 bases, there was a span of 8 bases. The CDR3 nucleotides are TGTGCCAGCAGCTTAGGACTAGTGTACGAGCAGTACTTC. Translating gives CASSLGLVYEQYF.

CDR3 loop: CASSNGQIIIYGYTF. As DNA, the CDR3 is TGTGCCAGCAGCAATGGACAGATAATTATCTATGGCTACACCTTC. This rearrangement joins TRBV5-6 to TRBJ1-2; D is perhaps TRBD1 (6 bases). Trimming took off 4 bases at V and 4 bases at J, with 17 bases between the two ends. The germline V gene encodes CDR1 SGHDT and CDR2 YYEEEE. CDR3 size: 15 residues.

The rearrangement links TRBV7-8 to TRBJ1-2; 7 bases fit TRBD1. Per the germline V gene, CDR1 is SGHVS and CDR2 is FQNEAQ. This CDR3 region has 15 residues. V shed 1 base and J 2 bases; nucleotides not matched to a gene: 4. The CDR3, as DNA: TGTGCCAGCAGCTTAGTACAGGGGATAAACTATGGCTACACCTTC. This sequence encodes CASSLVQGINYGYTF.

The genes are TRBV9 and TRBJ1-2; 7 bases fit TRBD1. Per the germline V gene, CDR1 is SGDLS and CDR2 is YYNGEE. Unmatched junction bases numbered 8, after V lost 1 base and J lost 5 bases. This CDR3 spans 15 amino acids. The CDR3 DNA reads TGTGCCAGCAGCGTATCAACAGGGGTAGAATATGGCTACACCTTC. This translates into CASSVSTGVEYGYTF.

The chain recombines TRBV7-2 with TRBJ2-2, with D perhaps TRBD1 (7 bases). Trimming pared 5 bases from V and 4 bases from J, leaving 17 bases between. The germline gives CDR1 SGHTA, CDR2 FQGNSA. The CDR3 extends over 16 amino acids. The CDR3 sequence: CASSPQGGQATGELFF. In DNA form, the CDR3 reads TGTGCCAGCAGCCCCCAGGGGGGACAAGCCACCGGGGAGCTGTTTTTT.

J is TRBJ1-2 and V is TRBV29-1; perhaps TRBD1 as D (6 bases). Germline V gives CDR1 SQVTM, CDR2 ANQGSEA. V lost 2 bases to trimming and J lost 11 bases, with 15 bases between them. This CDR3 region has 12 residues. CDR3 nucleotide sequence: TGCAGCGTTGAACAGGAGGGGGGGAGATACACCTTC. Its translation: CSVEQEGGRYTF.